The 28 T cell receptor beta chains in this list originate from one sample, sequenced in a study of CD8 T cells in Susac syndrome. Random hexamers were used to reverse transcribe an amount of 0.5 to 1 ug RNA. From the immunoSEQ multiplex PCR reads, TCRdb called clonotypes with MiXCR, one entry per CDR3 protein. The sample has some 200,000 distinct CDR3 sequences; 95% are singletons. Sequenced input: CD4+ T cells from PBMCs. The receptors were sampled from a human donor with Susac syndrome.

The V gene is TRBV27, the J gene TRBJ2-3; possible D gene TRBD1, 6 bases. The V gene lost 7 bases and the J gene lost 5 bases, with 22 bases spanning the gap. From germline, CDR1 is MNHEY and CDR2 SMNVEV (reference sequence). The CDR3 has 16 amino acids. The CDR3 coding sequence is TGTGCCAGCAACCCCGACAGGCCCAATCGTCAAGATACGCAGTATTTT. Its translation is CASNPDRPNRQDTQYF.

The gene calls are TRBV30 and TRBJ2-7, with D tentatively TRBD2 (5 bases). The germline V gene encodes CDR1 GTSNPN and CDR2 SVGIG (reference sequence). The CDR3 is 13 amino acids. V dropped 0 bases and J dropped 4 bases, with 10 bases sitting between them. The CDR3 loop is CAWSVREGYEQYF. CDR3 nucleotide sequence: TGTGCCTGGAGTGTACGCGAGGGTTACGAGCAGTACTTC. Filled out from reference TRBV30 and TRBJ2-7, the complete variable domain reads SQTIHQWPATLVQPVGSPLSLECTVEGTSNPNLYWYRQAAGRGLQLLFYSVGIGQISSEVPQNLSASRPQDRQFILSSKKLLLSDSGFYLCAWSVREGYEQYFGPGTRLTVT.

The gene calls are TRBV20-1 and TRBJ2-5; perhaps TRBD2 as D (7 bases). The germline V gene has CDR1 DFQATT and CDR2 SNEGSKA (reference sequence). The CDR3 length is 13 residues. Written as DNA, the CDR3 is TGCAGCCCGCGAGGGGGGGCCGGTGAGACCCAGTACTTC. It encodes CSPRGGAGETQYF.

The rearrangement joins TRBV28 to TRBJ1-1; TRBD1 might be the D (6 bases). Trimming removed 4 bases at V and 0 bases at J, with 18 bases between. There are 17 residues in the CDR3. Germline CDR1 and CDR2: MDHEN and SYDVKM. CDR3 protein: CASSSTGPTSMNTEAFF. CDR3 in DNA: TGTGCCAGCAGTTCAACAGGGCCGACCTCAATGAACACTGAAGCTTTCTTT.

The chain uses TRBV30 and TRBJ2-5; perhaps TRBD1 as D (5 bases). V gave up 2 bases and J gave up 5 bases, with 12 bases separating them. The CDR3 contains 13 residues. In germline, CDR1 is GTSNPN, CDR2 SVGIG (reference sequence). Written as DNA, the CDR3 is TGTGCCTGGAGTTTCAGGGCCCAGGAGACCCAGTACTTC. It specifies CAWSFRAQETQYF.

This clonotype was counted a single time. This chain uses TRBV30 with TRBJ2-3; 8 bases agree with TRBD1. J was trimmed by 10 bases and V by 0 bases; bases with no gene match: 9. Germline loops: CDR1 GTSNPN, CDR2 SVGIG (reference sequence). CDR3 size: 14 residues. This chain's CDR3 is CAWSVGQGVSSQYF. The CDR3 coding sequence is TGTGCCTGGAGTGTAGGACAGGGTGTAAGTTCGCAGTATTTT.

This clonotype was observed once. The V and J genes are TRBV23-1 and TRBJ1-5; no definite D call. TRBV23-1 falls under the ORF class, with uncertain function. This CDR3 contains 12 residues. V was trimmed by 3 bases and J by 9 bases, leaving 9 bases between them. CDR3 amino acids: CASSHRKRPQHF. In DNA form, the CDR3 reads TGCGCCAGCAGTCACCGGAAGAGGCCCCAGCATTTT.

This clonotype was picked up a small number of times. The chain carries TRBV7-2 and TRBJ2-3, with 8 nucleotides matching TRBD2. The CDR3 is made up of 13 amino acids. Germline V CDR1 and CDR2: SGHTA, FQGNSA. With V trimmed by 3 bases and J by 5 bases, 1 base remained unmatched. The CDR3 loop is CASSFTSGDTQYF. Here the CDR3 DNA reads TGTGCCAGCAGCTTCACTAGCGGAGATACGCAGTATTTT.

The V and J genes are TRBV5-4 and TRBJ1-2; D remains unclear. Trimming pared 2 bases from V and 4 bases from J, leaving 9 bases between. The germline gives CDR1 SGHNT, CDR2 YYREEE (reference sequence). CDR3 size: 13 residues. DNA of the CDR3: TGTGCCAGCAGCTTTAAGTGGGGCTATGGCTACACCTTC. The encoded protein is CASSFKWGYGYTF.

The CDR3 bases are TGTGCCAGCAGCGCAGACGGTAACGAGCAGTACTTC. This codes for CASSADGNEQYF. The chain is built from TRBV7-2 and TRBJ2-7; D call uncertain. This CDR3 is 12 amino acids long. Looked up from germline, CDR1 is SGHTA and CDR2 is FQGNSA. Trimming removed 5 bases from V and 5 bases from J, with 10 bases in between.

This sequence joins TRBV12-3 or TRBV12-4 and TRBJ1-1; 10 bases fit TRBD1. The J segment lost 5 bases and the V segment lost 10 bases, leaving 10 bases of the junction unmatched. The CDR3 covers 14 residues. The CDR3 bases are TGTGCCACCCGACAGGGGGCGCTGGGAACTGAAGCTTTCTTT. The encoded protein is CATRQGALGTEAFF.

The chain carries TRBV15 and TRBJ2-1, with D perhaps TRBD2 (6 bases). V was shortened by 8 bases and J by 6 bases, with 14 bases between the two germline ends. The CDR3 is made up of 13 amino acids. The germline V gene has CDR1 LNHNV and CDR2 YYDKDF (reference sequence). CDR3 loop: CATSRDSLNEQFF. CDR3 coding DNA: TGTGCCACCTCCCGGGACTCACTCAATGAGCAGTTCTTC.

This clonotype was seen once. The genes are TRBV2 and TRBJ2-7; 12 nucleotides align to TRBD2. The CDR3 covers 15 residues. Germline loops: CDR1 SNHLY, CDR2 FYNNEI. The trim removed 5 bases at V and 9 bases at J, leaving 11 bases unmatched. CDR3 amino acids: CASSPRASGGAGQYF. CDR3 nucleotide sequence: TGTGCCAGCAGTCCCCGGGCTAGCGGGGGGGCCGGGCAGTACTTC.

This chain connects TRBV20-1 to TRBJ2-7; D is uncertain. V gave up 2 bases and J gave up 2 bases, with 10 bases separating them. The CDR3 runs 13 residues. From germline, CDR1 is DFQATT and CDR2 SNEGSKA (reference sequence). CDR3 sequence reads: CSARNDGTYEQYF. The CDR3 coding sequence is TGCAGTGCTAGAAATGACGGTACCTACGAGCAGTACTTC.

This clonotype is a singleton in its sample. J is TRBJ2-5 and V is TRBV12-5; 8 bases fit TRBD1. Germline trimming cut 2 bases from V and 5 bases from J; bases unmatched to any gene: 7. CDR3 length: 15 residues. In germline, CDR1 is LGHNT, CDR2 FRNRAP. The CDR3 DNA reads TGTGCTAGTGGTTTGCCAACGACAGGGGTCGAGACCCAGTACTTC. Translating it yields CASGLPTTGVETQYF.

The V and J genes are TRBV20-1 and TRBJ1-5; TRBD1 is a possible D gene (6 bases). Trimming pared 5 bases from V and 9 bases from J, leaving 26 bases between. This CDR3 has 16 residues. The germline CDR1 and CDR2 sequences are DFQATT and SNEGSKA (reference sequence). CDR3 nucleotide sequence: TGCAGTGCTGGGGGGGCCAGCGTTCCTACGGGGAGGCCCCAGCATTTT. This sequence encodes CSAGGASVPTGRPQHF.

The chain links TRBV12-3 or TRBV12-4 to TRBJ1-1; D is possibly TRBD1 (5 bases). CDR3 length: 15 residues. V was shortened by 4 bases and J by 11 bases, with 23 bases between the two germline ends. CDR3 DNA: TGTGCCAGCAGTTCTTACCTTCGGGGGACGGGCATGGCTTTCTTT. It translates to CASSSYLRGTGMAFF.

CDR3 region: CASSSSDRGLTIWYQETQYF. The CDR3 region has the DNA TGTGCCAGCAGCTCCTCGGACAGGGGCCTCACGATTTGGTACCAAGAGACCCAGTACTTC. V usage is TRBV11-1 and J usage is TRBJ2-5; 9 bases fit TRBD1. Germline CDR1 SGHAT, CDR2 FQDESV (reference sequence). The ends lost 4 bases at V and 0 bases at J; junction bases unmatched: 18. CDR3 length: 20 amino acids.

This chain connects TRBV5-1 to TRBJ2-2; 7 bases agree with TRBD1. Germline values: CDR1 SGHRS, CDR2 YFSETQ. The CDR3 runs to 15 residues. The ends lost 1 base at V and 6 bases at J; junction bases unmatched: 6. The CDR3 sequence: CASSLMTGIPGELFF. The CDR3 region has the DNA TGCGCCAGCAGCTTGATGACAGGGATTCCCGGGGAGCTGTTTTTT.

The V gene is TRBV12-3 or TRBV12-4, the J gene TRBJ1-1; D is possibly TRBD1 (5 bases). With 4 bases removed from V and 4 bases from J, the gap between germline ends came to 13 bases. This CDR3 is 14 amino acids long. The CDR3 region is CASSYAGSGTEAFF. CDR3 nucleotides: TGTGCCAGCAGTTACGCAGGGTCGGGCACTGAAGCTTTCTTT.

This clonotype was counted a single time. The chain combines TRBV12-5 with TRBJ1-5; D uncertain. Germline V lookup: CDR1 LGHNT, CDR2 FRNRAP. The CDR3 sequence is 11 residues long. Trimming took off 2 bases at V and 7 bases at J, with 3 bases between the two ends. CDR3 sequence reads: CASGLHQPQHF. As DNA, the CDR3 is TGTGCTAGTGGTTTGCACCAGCCCCAGCATTTT.

The chain has TRBV6-2 or TRBV6-3 and TRBJ2-4, with 7 positions matching TRBD1. J lost 3 bases, V lost 9 bases, and 5 bases had no gene match. The CDR3 has 13 amino acids. In germline, CDR1 is MNHEY, CDR2 SVGEGT. The CDR3 loop is CASIGTDKNIQYF. In DNA form, the CDR3 reads TGTGCCAGTATCGGGACAGACAAAAACATTCAGTACTTC.

This rearrangement joins TRBV12-3 or TRBV12-4 to TRBJ2-1; maybe TRBD2 (5 bases). Trimming left V 5 bases short and J 2 bases short, with 7 bases between. The CDR3 runs to 13 residues. CDR3 in DNA: TGTGCCAGCAGTAACGGGGCCTACAATGAGCAGTTCTTC. Its translation: CASSNGAYNEQFF.

This clonotype appeared once. This chain links TRBV14 with TRBJ2-5, with D perhaps matching TRBD2 (6 bases). This CDR3 contains 15 residues. V lost 4 bases, J lost 3 bases, and 15 bases lay in between. Germline CDR1 is SGHDN and CDR2 is FVKESK. The CDR3 loop is CASSLSTGRKETQYF. As DNA, the CDR3 is TGTGCCAGCAGCCTATCAACCGGGAGAAAAGAGACCCAGTACTTC.

The J gene is TRBJ2-5, the V gene TRBV7-3, with D perhaps TRBD1 or TRBD2 (7 bases each). The V end was cut by 5 bases, the J end by 5 bases, with 18 bases between. CDR1 and CDR2 from the germline V gene are SGHTA and FQGTGA. This CDR3 comprises 15 residues. The DNA for the CDR3 is TGTGCCAGCAGCCCCAGGGGGGGGGCCGGTGAGACCCAGTACTTC. This sequence encodes CASSPRGGAGETQYF.

The chain combines TRBV18 with TRBJ1-1; perhaps TRBD1 as D (6 bases). Germline lookup yields CDR1 KGHSH and CDR2 LQKENI. The CDR3 sequence is 14 residues long. The V end was cut by 5 bases, the J end by 1 base, with 11 bases between. CDR3 DNA: TGTGCCAGCTCAGTGCAGGGGAGGAACACTGAAGCTTTCTTT. Its protein is CASSVQGRNTEAFF. The full variable domain, rest sourced from reference TRBV18 and TRBJ1-1, is NAGVMQNPRHLVRRRGQEARLRCSPMKGHSHVYWYRQLPEEGLKFMVYLQKENIIDESGMPKERFSAEFPKEGPSILRIQQVVRGDSAAYFCASSVQGRNTEAFFGQGTRLTVV.

The chain recombines TRBV4-1 with TRBJ2-3; D is unresolved. V was cut by 1 base and J by 0 bases, with 5 bases left in between. The germline V gene encodes CDR1 MGHRA and CDR2 YSYEKL. This CDR3 comprises 14 residues. CDR3 DNA: TGCGCCAGCAGCCAAGTAGTTAGCACAGATACGCAGTATTTT. It codes for CASSQVVSTDTQYF.

This clonotype was counted between two and nine times. The V and J genes are TRBV7-9 and TRBJ2-5; TRBD1 might be the D (6 bases). V dropped 1 base and J dropped 2 bases, with 8 bases sitting between them. Per germline, CDR1 SEHNR and CDR2 FQNEAQ (reference sequence). CDR3 size: 14 residues. CDR3 loop: CASSLGQVQETQYF. In DNA form, the CDR3 reads TGTGCCAGCAGCTTAGGACAGGTTCAAGAGACCCAGTACTTC.